The TCR beta chain under discussion was sequenced for a study of T cells in Graves' hyperthyroidism and ophthalmopathy. Newly diagnosed patients aged 18 to 65 had hyperthyroidism of under 2 months' duration. The study based diagnoses on clinical symptoms, serum thyroxine and TRAb, thyroid ultrasound and orbital computed tomography. About this clonotype: What it recognizes is unknown.

Using RNA transcripts as the source, TCR beta CDR3 regions were amplified. The study used the HTBI primer set for a first-round RT-PCR of the TCR CDR3. TCRdb used MiXCR to reprocess the multiplex PCR reads, holding one entry per CDR3 protein. Here the sample spans about 560,000 distinct CDR3 sequences, roughly 46% being singletons. Study findings and constraints: The model anticipated ophthalmopathy a median approximately six months pre-onset. A model of 13 V-J features distinguished ophthalmopathy from stable hyperthyroidism.

The germline V gene encodes CDR1 SNHLY and CDR2 FYNNEI. This CDR3 is 12 amino acids long. V was clipped by 6 bases and J by 8 bases; unmatched bases: 4. This sequence joins TRBV2 and TRBJ1-1, with TRBD1 identical over 9 bases. The source is a woman between 18 and 29 years old with Graves' hyperthyroidism. Material for sequencing was peripheral blood or thyroid tissue (not recorded which). The CDR3 here is CASRVDRGEAFF. The CDR3 nucleotides are TGTGCCAGCAGAGTCGACAGGGGGGAAGCTTTCTTT.